A selection of T cell receptor beta chains follows, all from one sample in a study of blood T cell repertoires in COVID-19. Sequencing was performed with immunoSEQ multiplex PCR; in TCRdb, only in-frame clones are kept and a portion is missing. Among roughly 300,000 clones, roughly 90% were seen once, and the ten largest hold about 2.1%. The sequenced sample was PBMCs or T cells enriched from blood (not recorded which). Source of these receptors: a woman aged 40 to 50 with acute COVID-19. Each CDR3 is given with its conserved first and last residue. Fields, in order: clone size, D gene, V gene, J gene, CDR3 DNA, CDR3 protein. D genes are given only for firm matches. Expanded clones get a size class; other rows say once, few or many, or leave the size out.

few	TRBD2	TRBV19	TRBJ2-2	TGTGCCAGTAGCCCCGGGGTCTTTCCCCGGGGGGAAAGGGCCGGGGAGCTGTTTTTT	CASSPGVFPRGERAGELFF
-	-	TRBV6-5	TRBJ2-2	TGTGCCAGCAGAATCCCGGGACAAATGGGAAGTCTGTTTTTT	CASRIPGQMGSLFF
once	TRBD1	TRBV3-1/TRBV3-2	TRBJ1-2	TGTGCCAGCAGCCATTTGGACAGGGGGGATGGCTACACCTTC	CASSHLDRGDGYTF
-	-	TRBV5-1	TRBJ1-1	TGCGCCAGCAGCTTACGGGGAGTCAACACTGAAGCTTTCTTT	CASSLRGVNTEAFF
-	TRBD1	TRBV9	TRBJ2-5	TGTGCCAGCAGCGTCTCAGGGGGCGAGATAGAGACCCAGTACTTC	CASSVSGGEIETQYF
-	-	TRBV27	TRBJ2-2	TGTGCCAGCTCTAGGAGGGAGCGCCGCACCGGGGAGCTGTTTTTT	CASSRRERRTGELFF
-	TRBD1	TRBV29-1	TRBJ1-2	TGCAGCGTTCTATCGACAGGGGAGGTTGGCTACACCTTC	CSVLSTGEVGYTF
-	TRBD1	TRBV18	TRBJ1-3	TGTGCCAGCTCACCGATACTGGGACAGCCCGGGTCTGGAAACACCATATATTTT	CASSPILGQPGSGNTIYF
once	-	TRBV3-1/TRBV3-2	TRBJ2-2	TGTGCCAGCAGCCAAGCTACTAGGGTAGGGACCGGGGAGCTGTTTTTT	CASSQATRVGTGELFF
-	-	TRBV27	TRBJ2-2	TGTGCCAGCAGTTTATCGAGGACCGGGGAGCTGTTTTTT	CASSLSRTGELFF
-	TRBD2	TRBV7-9	TRBJ2-5	TGTGCCAGCAGCGCGGGACTAGCGGGTACGGGGGAGACCCAGTACTTC	CASSAGLAGTGETQYF
-	TRBD1	TRBV14	TRBJ1-2	TGTGCCAGCAGCCCGGGACAGCCCCGACCCTATGGCTACACCTTC	CASSPGQPRPYGYTF
-	-	TRBV18	TRBJ1-4	TGTGCCAGCTCTCTCCATCGGGAAAAACTGTTTTTT	CASSLHREKLFF
-	TRBD1	TRBV19	TRBJ2-7	TGTGCCAGTAGTACCAAGACAGGGACCGAGCAGTACTTC	CASSTKTGTEQYF
-	TRBD2	TRBV28	TRBJ2-7	TGTGCCAGCAGCTCACAGCGGGGGGCCGGGGGGCAGTACTTC	CASSSQRGAGGQYF
-	TRBD1	TRBV15	TRBJ2-7	TGTGCCACCAGCCCCACAACAGGGGGAGGATACGAGCAGTACTTC	CATSPTTGGGYEQYF
-	-	TRBV19	TRBJ1-6	TGTGCCAGTAGCCCAATGCCGGGGTCACCCCTCCACTTT	CASSPMPGSPLHF